The sequence of this T cell receptor beta chain was determined in a study of blood T cell repertoires in COVID-19 (TCRdb year 2020). Study-level background: Samples covering the acute and convalescent phases of COVID-19 were provided by collaborators in the United States, Italy and Spain. The prospective study material was composed of cDNA or gDNA derived from T cells, B-cell-depleted T cells, or PBMCs. Subjects who had been exposed to COVID-19, were actively infected with it, or had recovered from it provided the deeply sampled blood TCRbeta repertoires that made up the dataset. The repertoires were made available in a free public database intended to serve as a resource for research on the immune response to SARS-CoV-2. Samples came from the ongoing ImmuneRACE study (first 160 participants) plus 1,254 subjects from 6 global collaborators. Nearly every sample came with metadata listing a de-identified subject ID, COVID-19 status, age in years and sex. Where HLA class I and class II types were available, the types were taken from metadata supplied by the sample provider, not from assay-based typing. General conclusions and limits of the study: Clinical and demographic metadata were provided uncurated, with the amount varying by source and participant.

Whole blood was collected in K2EDTA tubes by collaborating institutions according to the institutions' own protocols. For TCRbeta analysis, collaborators shipped samples in one of three forms: frozen whole blood, isolated PBMCs, or DNA extracted from either of those sample types. The immunoSEQ Assay, a bias-controlled multiplex PCR, was used to amplify TCRbeta CDR3 regions from genomic DNA. The original methods were these. Nucleated cell counts per sample were estimated from amplification of reference gene primers within the assay. To quantify the absolute abundance of each unique TCRbeta CDR3 rearrangement, sequence reads were collapsed and filtered. For each sample, productive Simpson clonality was calculated as the square root of Simpson's diversity index over productive rearrangements. The table was pulled from immuneACCESS by TCRdb, which kept in-frame rearrangements only. Such tables lose some clones; where checked, under half of the loss comes from unresolved V genes, and the rest has no known cause. V, J and clone size reflect that table, while D and trimming were determined from the DNA. This sample comprises approximately 72,000 clones, approximately 85% of them detected only once. Jointly, the top ten make up roughly 25% of the sample.

The CDR3 numbers 13 residues from cysteine through phenylalanine. The read is trimmed to its CDR3 DNA, 39 bases read in frame from base 1. V drops 3 bases and J drops 0 bases, leaving 5 bases in between. Reading the germline V gene gives CDR1 KGHDR and CDR2 SFDVKD. For this clone: Its target antigen remains unknown. No clone much larger than this one lies a single base away; base qualities are absent.

The receptor was derived from a man aged 45-65 years with acute or convalescent COVID-19. Sequenced material: peripheral blood. This receptor chain uses TRBV24-1 and TRBJ2-7; the best D guess is TRBD2, with 5 bases matching. Read as DNA, the sequence is TGTGCCACCAGTGATGGAGGCTCCTACGAGCAGTACTTC. It translates as CATSDGGSYEQYF.